These 21 T cell receptor beta chains were all obtained from the same sample, sequenced in a study of blood T cell repertoires in COVID-19. Measured with immunoSEQ multiplex PCR; TCRdb has only the in-frame clones, and not every one. The repertoire holds about 82,000 clones, around four fifths seen once, with roughly 18% in the top ten. The sample taken for sequencing was peripheral blood. These receptors were collected from an older man with active or convalescent COVID-19.

The CDR3: CASSQRGGEQYV. The CDR3 region has the DNA TGTGCCAGCAGCCAAAGGGGGGGAGAGCAGTACGTC. The rearrangement uses TRBV3-1 (or the pseudogene TRBV3-2) and TRBJ2-7, with D perhaps matching TRBD2 (7 bases). The CDR3 is made up of 12 amino acids. Trimming removed 2 bases from V and 7 bases from J, with 9 bases in between. Germline CDR1 and CDR2: LGHDT and YNNKEL (reference sequence).

The chain links TRBV7-9 to TRBJ2-3; 10 bases are a match to TRBD2. The CDR3 has 17 amino acids. Germline-derived CDR1 and CDR2 are SEHNR and FQNEAQ (reference sequence). Trimming took 5 bases from V and 4 from J; bases not matched to a gene: 12. Written as DNA, the CDR3 is TGTGCCAGCAGCCGACTGCTAGCGGGAGATTACGCAGATACGCAGTATTTT. Amino acids: CASSRLLAGDYADTQYF.

V and J are TRBV9 and TRBJ1-5, with D perhaps matching TRBD1 (5 bases). Germline V lookup: CDR1 SGDLS, CDR2 YYNGEE. V was cut by 2 bases and J by 7 bases, with 10 bases left in between. The length of the CDR3 is 13 residues. The CDR3 sequence: CASSVGLGQPQHF. The DNA for the CDR3 is TGTGCCAGCAGCGTGGGACTGGGACAGCCCCAGCATTTT.

The J gene is TRBJ1-1, the V gene TRBV6-5, with 10 positions matching TRBD1. The germline CDR1 and CDR2 sequences are MNHEY and SVGAGI. CDR3 length equals 14 residues. The junction had 9 bases not matched to a gene; V was cut back by 6 bases and J by 8 bases. Here the CDR3 reads CASRGPGQGREAFF. Here the CDR3 DNA reads TGTGCCAGCAGGGGACCGGGACAGGGGAGGGAAGCTTTCTTT.

The chain uses TRBV5-1 and TRBJ1-5, with D hard to call. With 5 bases removed from V and 1 base from J, the gap between germline ends came to 13 bases. The CDR3 sequence is 15 residues long. The germline gives CDR1 SGHRS, CDR2 YFSETQ. This CDR3 is CASRAGLGSNQPQHF. The CDR3 DNA reads TGCGCCAGCAGGGCGGGATTGGGGAGCAATCAGCCCCAGCATTTT.

The V gene is TRBV29-1, the J gene TRBJ2-3, with 7 bases that match TRBD1. With V trimmed by 4 bases and J by 2 bases, 9 bases remained unmatched. Germline V gives CDR1 SQVTM, CDR2 ANQGSEA. The CDR3 is made up of 15 amino acids. CDR3 coding DNA: TGCAGCGTTGGGACCGGGACAGCGTCCACAGATACGCAGTATTTT. It codes for CSVGTGTASTDTQYF.

The genes are TRBV6-5 and TRBJ2-2, with 12 bases lining up with TRBD2. This CDR3 spans 15 amino acids. Germline V lookup: CDR1 MNHEY, CDR2 SVGAGI. V lost 8 bases, J lost 3 bases, and 4 bases stayed unmatched. The CDR3 bases are TGTGCCAGCTGCCTAGCGGGAGGGGACACCGGGGAGCTGTTTTTT. This sequence encodes CASCLAGGDTGELFF.

This clone was seen once. The chain has TRBV5-1 and TRBJ1-4; D is perhaps TRBD1 (5 bases). Germline assignment: CDR1 SGHRS and CDR2 YFSETQ. Trimming took off 2 bases at V and 2 bases at J, with 7 bases between the two ends. This CDR3 spans 14 amino acids. CDR3 DNA sequence: TGCGCCAGCAGCTTTTCAGGGACTAATGAAAAACTGTTTTTT. As protein: CASSFSGTNEKLFF.

The chain uses TRBV6-5 and TRBJ2-3, with D hard to call. V was shortened by 6 bases and J by 2 bases, with 15 bases between the two germline ends. The CDR3 runs 15 residues. Germline V gene sequence: CDR1 MNHEY, CDR2 SVGAGI. CDR3 residues: CASRKAGTNTDTQYF. CDR3 coding DNA: TGTGCCAGCAGAAAGGCAGGAACGAACACAGATACGCAGTATTTT.

This clone was seen just once. The V gene is TRBV5-1, the J gene TRBJ1-5; unclear D gene. CDR1 and CDR2 (germline): SGHRS, YFSETQ. The CDR3 extends over 14 amino acids. Trimming left V 0 bases short and J 2 bases short, with 6 bases between. The CDR3 reads CASSLDGRNQPQHF. The CDR3 DNA reads as TGCGCCAGCAGCTTGGATGGGCGCAATCAGCCCCAGCATTTT.

V gene TRBV9 combines with J gene TRBJ2-3; 10 positions agree with TRBD2. Looked up from germline, CDR1 is SGDLS and CDR2 is YYNGEE. The CDR3 spans 15 residues. V lost 6 bases, J lost 4 bases, and 8 bases stayed unmatched. CDR3: CASTPSGSWADTQYF. In DNA, the CDR3 is TGTGCCAGCACCCCTAGCGGGAGTTGGGCAGATACGCAGTATTTT.

The chain links TRBV4-1 to TRBJ2-3; possible D gene TRBD1, 6 bases. The CDR3 loop spans 16 amino acids. In germline, CDR1 is MGHRA, CDR2 YSYEKL. Trimming took 1 base from V and 2 from J, leaving 13 bases between them. CDR3 sequence: CASSQAGRGPTDTQYF. CDR3 nucleotides: TGCGCCAGCAGCCAAGCTGGCAGGGGTCCCACAGATACGCAGTATTTT.

This clone was picked up one time. J is TRBJ2-3 and V is TRBV2; D is ambiguous. Germline V gene sequence: CDR1 SNHLY, CDR2 FYNNEI. The CDR3 is 13 residues long. The germline V and J ends were trimmed by 7 bases and 2 bases, with 10 bases remaining between them. CDR3 in amino acids: CASTPQSTDTQYF. The CDR3 region has the DNA TGTGCCAGCACCCCCCAGTCCACAGATACGCAGTATTTT.

For this clone: This specimen includes other DNA sequences encoding the same CDR3. V gene TRBV11-2 combines with J gene TRBJ2-3, with TRBD2 as a possible D gene (6 bases). Germline CDR1 is SGHAT and CDR2 is FQNNGV. CDR3 size: 13 residues. V lost 5 bases and J lost 4, with 10 bases in between. The CDR3, as DNA: TGTGCCAGCAGCGCTACGGGGGCAGATACGCAGTATTTT. Amino acids: CASSATGADTQYF. Looking up the rest from reference TRBV11-2 and TRBJ2-3 gives the full variable domain: EAGVAQSPRYKIIEKRQSVAFWCNPISGHATLYWYQQILGQGPKLLIQFQNNGVVDDSQLPKDRFSAERLKGVDSTLKIQPAKLEDSAVYLCASSATGADTQYFGPGTRLTVL.

This chain joins TRBV11-3 and TRBJ2-1; maybe TRBD2 (6 bases). Trimming shortened V by 4 bases and J by 4 bases, and 17 bases separated the two germline ends. This CDR3 spans 16 amino acids. CDR1 is SGHNT and CDR2 is YENEEA in the germline V gene. As DNA, the CDR3 is TGTGCCAGCAGCTCCAGAGGAGCGGGCGTATACAATGAGCAGTTCTTC. It encodes CASSSRGAGVYNEQFF. Full variable domain (remainder filled in from reference TRBV11-3 and TRBJ2-1): EAGVVQSPRYKIIEKKQPVAFWCNPISGHNTLYWYLQNLGQGPELLIRYENEEAVDDSQLPKDRFSAERLKGVDSTLKIQPAELGDSAVYLCASSSRGAGVYNEQFFGPGTRLTVL.

The sample holds one count of this clone. The chain combines TRBV6-6 with TRBJ1-3, with D tentatively TRBD1 (6 bases). The CDR3 runs to 17 residues. Between the trimmed V and J ends, which lost 5 bases and 0 bases, there was a span of 17 bases. Germline-derived CDR1 and CDR2 are MNHNY and SVGAGI (reference sequence). The CDR3: CASSRRQERSSGNTIYF. For the CDR3, the DNA is TGTGCCAGCAGTCGACGACAGGAGCGTTCCTCTGGAAACACCATATATTTT.

V is TRBV3-1 (or the pseudogene TRBV3-2) and J is TRBJ2-2, with D unclear. V was clipped by 0 bases and J by 6 bases, with 8 bases between them. Germline V gene lookup returns CDR1 LGHDT and CDR2 YNNKEL (reference sequence). CDR3 length equals 14 residues. The CDR3 reads CASSQDSVPGELFF. The CDR3 DNA reads as TGTGCCAGCAGCCAAGATTCTGTTCCCGGGGAGCTGTTTTTT.

This chain joins TRBV6-5 and TRBJ2-5, with TRBD2 identical over 13 bases. With V trimmed by 6 bases and J by 5 bases, 6 bases remained unmatched. Germline values: CDR1 MNHEY, CDR2 SVGAGI. The CDR3 contains 15 residues. CDR3 sequence reads: CASRRTSGSRETQYF. DNA for the CDR3: TGTGCCAGCAGACGGACTAGCGGGAGCCGGGAGACCCAGTACTTC.

The chain is built from TRBV7-7 and TRBJ2-7; TRBD1 matches at 9 bases. The germline V gene has CDR1 SSHAT and CDR2 FNYEAQ (reference sequence). This CDR3 has 15 residues. The CDR3: CASSPLQGATYEQYV. CDR3 DNA sequence: TGTGCTAGCAGCCCTCTACAGGGGGCTACCTACGAGCAGTACGTC.

The chain has TRBV28 and TRBJ2-3; 7 bases fit TRBD1. This CDR3 comprises 17 residues. Germline V lookup: CDR1 MDHEN, CDR2 SYDVKM. V shed 5 bases and J 0 bases; nucleotides not matched to a gene: 11. The CDR3 sequence: CASSPRYAGGSTDTQYF. CDR3 DNA sequence: TGTGCCAGCAGTCCCCGTTATGCAGGGGGTAGCACAGATACGCAGTATTTT.

This chain joins TRBV7-2 and TRBJ2-2; 8 bases match TRBD1. The CDR3 runs 14 residues. Germline trimming cut 5 bases from V and 4 bases from J; bases unmatched to any gene: 3. CDR1 is SGHTA, CDR2 FQGNSA, per germline. The CDR3 reads CASSVQGGTGELFF. DNA for the CDR3: TGTGCCAGCAGCGTACAGGGGGGCACCGGGGAGCTGTTTTTT.